Below, 2 T cell receptor beta chains from the same sample are listed, as sequenced in a study of technical replicates of blood from a handful of donors. Data came from immunoSEQ multiplex PCR; TCRdb stores just in-frame clones and leaves some out. The sample yields some 80,000 clones, roughly 94% seen once. The sequenced sample consisted of T cells isolated from PBMCs. The receptors come from a human donor in good health.

J is TRBJ1-5 and V is TRBV12-5; TRBD1 agrees at 9 bases. Germline V gene data show CDR1 as LGHNT and CDR2 as FRNRAP. The length of the CDR3 is 14 residues. Unmatched junction bases numbered 4, after V lost 7 bases and J lost 3 bases. The CDR3, as DNA: TGTGCTAGTGCCGGGGACAGGGCCAATCAGCCCCAGCATTTT. It yields the protein CASAGDRANQPQHF.

The chain carries TRBV5-1 and TRBJ2-7; tentative D call: TRBD2 (5 bases). The germline V gene has CDR1 SGHRS and CDR2 YFSETQ. The CDR3 length is 15 residues. The V and J ends lost 0 bases and 2 bases respectively, with 12 bases between them. The CDR3 nucleotides are TGCGCCAGCAGCTTGGCCGTCGGACTGACCTACGAGCAGTACTTC. Its translation: CASSLAVGLTYEQYF.